This TCR beta chain was recovered during a study of post-analysis software for immune sequencing data. Built from TCR beta cDNA, the libraries had unique molecular identifiers in them. A single record per CDR3 protein comes from TCRdb applying MiXCR to the PCR reads. Among approximately 360,000 distinct CDR3 sequences listed, approximately 33% were seen once. In this sample, this clonotype turned up many times. Its antigen is as yet unknown. The V end lost 7 bases, the J end lost 5 bases, and 8 bases lay between the germline ends. CDR3 length: 11 residues. Germline-derived CDR1 and CDR2 are MNHEY and SVGEGT. General study points: Batch-matched samples strongly co-clustered by F measure. In multiple sclerosis, normalized Chao1 diversity was significantly below that of controls. Higher frequency in patients than in controls was seen for about five TRBV segments, with TRBV5-6, TRBV5-1 and TRBV20-1 among them.

This sequence was found in a girl between 5 and 17 years old with multiple sclerosis. The chain employs TRBV6-2 or TRBV6-3 and TRBJ2-5; D gene uncertain. Sequences were obtained from blood. CDR3 region: CASTNGETQYF. The CDR3 DNA reads TGTGCCAGCACCAACGGGGAGACCCAGTACTTC.